In this sample, the clone carrying this T cell receptor beta chain turned up many times. The library protocol tagged individual cDNA molecules with unique molecular identifiers. In TCRdb, the 5' RACE reads were re-called with MiXCR into one record per CDR3 protein. The profile shows fewer than 40,000 distinct CDR3 sequences, roughly 6.3% of them singletons. Looked up from germline, CDR1 is SGHDT and CDR2 is YYEEEE. There are 15 residues in the CDR3. V gave up 4 bases and J gave up 9 bases, with 23 bases separating them. The data were obtained in a study of early T cells in non-severe SARS-CoV-2 infection. About the research overall: It was bulk RNA from unsorted whole blood that was sequenced, and the chains were unpaired.

The J gene is TRBJ2-7, the V gene TRBV5-6; D might be TRBD1 (6 bases). The sequencing input was whole blood. This TCR derives from an adult who was a healthcare worker with PCR-confirmed SARS-CoV-2 infection or an uninfected control (not recorded which). This CDR3 reads CASSGEARGAIGQYF. The CDR3 DNA reads as TGTGCCAGCAGCGGAGAAGCCAGGGGCGCTATAGGGCAGTACTTC.